This T cell receptor beta chain was found in a study of T-cell reconstitution after alpha-beta-depleted transplantation in children. General study results and limits: Expanded graft clones numbering several hundred reportedly gave rise to alpha-beta T cells about two months after transplant. There were some patients whose high TCRbeta diversity at day 60 came from surviving recipient T cells and thymic progenitors.

The CDR3 runs to 12 residues. Germline V gene lookup returns CDR1 ENHRY and CDR2 SYGVKD. V dropped 10 bases and J dropped 5; count of bases not matched to a gene: 5. Unique molecular identifiers were used in preparing the TCRbeta library. From the PCR reads, TCRdb called clonotypes with MiXCR, one entry per CDR3 protein. This table holds some 87,000 distinct CDR3 sequences, 15% to 17% found once. There are a few counts of this clonotype. Antigen unknown. The genes are TRBV10-3 and TRBJ2-3, with 8 bases lining up with TRBD1. The sample in question was PBMCs, mostly from graft donor cells, obtained 180 days after TCRalphabeta/CD19-depleted stem cell transplant. The TCR sequence derives from a male patient aged 2-10 years who had a stem cell transplant for acute lymphoblastic leukemia, so the T cells may come from the graft donor. CDR3 residues: CATTGDGDTQYF. The CDR3 DNA reads as TGTGCCACGACAGGGGATGGAGATACGCAGTATTTT.